This is a list of T cell receptor beta chains from one sample in a study of Graves' ophthalmopathy and Graves' hyperthyroidism. MiXCR was run by TCRdb on the multiplex PCR reads, yielding one entry per CDR3 protein. The repertoire holds about 48,000 distinct CDR3 sequences, with over 40% as singletons. The source material was peripheral blood. These receptor sequences come from an adult man with Graves' ophthalmopathy. Both conserved end residues are part of each CDR3. D genes are given only for firm matches. Expanded clones get a size class; other rows say once, few or many, or leave the size out.

length: 13; V: TRBV9; D: NA; size: NA; J: TRBJ1-2; CDR3: CASSVGEQYDYTF; DNA: TGTGCCAGCAGCGTAGGGGAACAGTATGACTACACCTTC
length: 14; V: TRBV7-2; D: NA; size: NA; J: TRBJ1-2; CDR3: CASSLGGRFYGYTF; DNA: TGTGCCAGCAGCTTAGGAGGCAGATTCTATGGCTACACCTTC
length: 17; V: TRBV9; D: NA; size: NA; J: TRBJ2-2; CDR3: CASSVDPGPMNTGELFF; DNA: TGTGCCAGCAGCGTAGATCCGGGGCCGATGAACACCGGGGAGCTGTTTTTT
length: 16; V: TRBV2; D: NA; size: medium-sized; J: TRBJ1-6; CDR3: CASSVLQADGNSPLHF; DNA: TGTGCCAGCAGTGTATTACAGGCAGACGGGAATTCACCCCTCCACTTT
length: 15; V: TRBV7-8; D: TRBD2; size: NA; J: TRBJ2-7; CDR3: CASSLRPSGHYEQYF; DNA: TGTGCCAGCAGCTTAAGACCTAGCGGACACTACGAGCAGTACTTC
length: 13; V: TRBV29-1; D: NA; size: many; J: TRBJ2-5; CDR3: CSAVRGGQGAQYF; DNA: TGCAGCGCCGTACGAGGGGGTCAAGGGGCCCAGTACTTC
length: 15; V: TRBV19; D: NA; size: NA; J: TRBJ1-3; CDR3: CASSPDAGSGNTIYF; DNA: TGTGCCAGTAGTCCGGACGCTGGCTCTGGAAACACCATATATTTT
length: 12; V: TRBV6-1; D: NA; size: NA; J: TRBJ1-6; CDR3: CASGEDRPALHF; DNA: TGTGCCAGCGGTGAAGACCGGCCCGCCCTCCACTTT
length: 9; V: TRBV12-5; D: NA; size: NA; J: TRBJ2-3; CDR3: CASCNPQYF; DNA: TGTGCTAGCTGTAACCCGCAGTATTTT
length: 13; V: TRBV7-9; D: NA; size: NA; J: TRBJ1-1; CDR3: CASSLGAHTEAFF; DNA: TGTGCCAGCAGCTTAGGGGCCCACACTGAAGCTTTCTTT
length: 13; V: TRBV20-1; D: NA; size: NA; J: TRBJ1-2; CDR3: CSARRVAGYGYTF; DNA: TGCAGTGCCCGGAGGGTAGCGGGATATGGCTACACCTTC
length: 16; V: TRBV7-2; D: NA; size: few; J: TRBJ1-1; CDR3: CASSPDLGPWDTEAFF; DNA: TGTGCCAGCAGCCCCGACCTCGGGCCCTGGGACACTGAAGCTTTCTTT
length: 15; V: TRBV2; D: TRBD2; size: many; J: TRBJ2-2; CDR3: CASSEIIGGAGELFF; DNA: TGTGCCAGCAGTGAAATAATCGGGGGGGCCGGGGAGCTGTTTTTT
length: 12; V: TRBV29-1; D: NA; size: NA; J: TRBJ2-5; CDR3: CGLYRAGETQYF; DNA: TGCGGCCTTTACAGGGCAGGGGAGACCCAGTACTTC
length: 15; V: TRBV20-1; D: TRBD1; size: NA; J: TRBJ1-6; CDR3: CSAARDRADNSPLHF; DNA: TGCAGTGCTGCCAGGGACAGGGCGGATAATTCACCCCTCCACTTT
length: 15; V: TRBV12-5; D: NA; size: many; J: TRBJ2-3; CDR3: CASGLEGTGTDTQYF; DNA: TGTGCTAGTGGTTTAGAGGGAACCGGCACAGATACGCAGTATTTT
length: 16; V: TRBV19; D: TRBD1; size: NA; J: TRBJ1-2; CDR3: CASSIIGTGSTYGYTF; DNA: TGTGCCAGTAGTATAATTGGGACAGGATCAACCTATGGCTACACCTTC
length: 13; V: TRBV19; D: TRBD1; size: NA; J: TRBJ1-1; CDR3: CASRTGADTEAFF; DNA: TGTGCCAGTAGGACAGGGGCTGACACTGAAGCTTTCTTT
length: 14; V: TRBV20-1; D: TRBD1; size: NA; J: TRBJ2-3; CDR3: CCAFGTGGTDTQYF; DNA: TGCTGTGCTTTCGGGACAGGGGGAACAGATACGCAGTATTTT
length: 15; V: TRBV7-3; D: TRBD2; size: few; J: TRBJ2-2; CDR3: CASSKPSGNTGELFF; DNA: TGTGCCAGCAGTAAACCTAGCGGAAACACCGGGGAGCTGTTTTTT
length: 14; V: TRBV7-3; D: TRBD1; size: NA; J: TRBJ2-2; CDR3: CASSSTGGGGELFF; DNA: TGTGCCAGCAGCTCGACAGGGGGCGGCGGGGAGCTGTTTTTT
length: 12; V: TRBV24-1; D: NA; size: few; J: TRBJ1-3; CDR3: CASQGSGNTIYF; DNA: TGTGCCTCTCAGGGCTCTGGAAACACCATATATTTT
length: 14; V: TRBV20-1; D: NA; size: NA; J: TRBJ2-5; CDR3: CSAHSRGGQETQYF; DNA: TGCAGTGCCCATAGCAGGGGCGGACAAGAGACCCAGTACTTC
length: 16; V: TRBV5-6; D: TRBD1; size: many; J: TRBJ2-2; CDR3: CASSVWTGGNTGELFF; DNA: TGTGCCAGCAGTGTTTGGACAGGGGGTAACACCGGGGAGCTGTTTTTT
length: 9; V: TRBV9; D: NA; size: NA; J: TRBJ2-7; CDR3: CASSVGQDF; DNA: TGTGCCAGCAGCGTAGGACAGGACTTC
length: 15; V: TRBV5-8; D: TRBD1; size: NA; J: TRBJ2-7; CDR3: CASSPGGTGGHEQYF; DNA: TGTGCCAGCTCACCGGGCGGGACAGGGGGGCACGAGCAGTACTTC
length: 17; V: TRBV7-9; D: NA; size: few; J: TRBJ2-6; CDR3: CASSYLVESSGANVLTF; DNA: TGTGCCAGCAGCTACTTAGTAGAGAGTTCCGGGGCCAACGTCCTGACTTTC
length: 12; V: TRBV20-1; D: NA; size: once; J: TRBJ2-7; CDR3: CSAREQVDEQYF; DNA: TGCAGTGCTAGAGAACAAGTTGACGAGCAGTACTTC
length: 18; V: TRBV3-1; D: NA; size: NA; J: TRBJ2-5; CDR3: CASSGRATRGGPKETQYF; DNA: TGTGCCAGCAGCGGCCGGGCTACTAGGGGAGGCCCCAAAGAGACCCAGTACTTC
length: 13; V: TRBV4-1; D: NA; size: NA; J: TRBJ2-1; CDR3: CASSQEGYLEQFF; DNA: TGCGCCAGCAGCCAAGAGGGGTACCTTGAGCAGTTCTTC
length: 12; V: TRBV19; D: NA; size: many; J: TRBJ2-5; CDR3: CASSFREETQYF; DNA: TGTGCCAGTAGTTTCAGGGAAGAGACCCAGTACTTC
length: 14; V: TRBV2; D: TRBD1; size: NA; J: TRBJ1-2; CDR3: CASSDGTANYGYTF; DNA: TGTGCCAGCAGTGATGGGACAGCTAACTATGGCTACACCTTC
length: 12; V: TRBV24-1; D: NA; size: NA; J: TRBJ2-1; CDR3: CATSQGGNEQFF; DNA: TGTGCCACCAGTCAGGGGGGCAATGAGCAGTTCTTC
length: 16; V: TRBV24-1; D: NA; size: NA; J: TRBJ2-3; CDR3: CATSDSYAGAKDTQYF; DNA: TGTGCCACCAGTGATTCGTACGCAGGTGCTAAAGATACGCAGTATTTT
length: 14; V: TRBV25-1; D: TRBD2; size: NA; J: TRBJ2-1; CDR3: CASSQLAGANEQFF; DNA: TGTGCCAGCAGCCAACTAGCGGGGGCAAATGAGCAGTTCTTC
length: 12; V: TRBV12-3/TRBV12-4; D: NA; size: many; J: TRBJ2-7; CDR3: CASSLQLDEQYF; DNA: TGTGCCAGCAGTTTACAACTGGACGAGCAGTACTTC
length: 15; V: TRBV7-6; D: NA; size: NA; J: TRBJ2-3; CDR3: CASRRLAAPPDTQYF; DNA: TGTGCCAGCAGGCGACTGGCTGCCCCCCCAGATACGCAGTATTTT
length: 13; V: TRBV5-1; D: NA; size: many; J: TRBJ1-5; CDR3: CASSLEFNQPQHF; DNA: TGCGCCAGCAGCTTGGAGTTCAATCAGCCCCAGCATTTT
length: 18; V: TRBV7-9; D: TRBD2; size: many; J: TRBJ2-1; CDR3: CASSPYSLGLAGGNEQFF; DNA: TGTGCCAGCAGCCCCTATAGTCTCGGACTAGCGGGAGGCAATGAGCAGTTCTTC
length: 14; V: TRBV2; D: NA; size: many; J: TRBJ1-1; CDR3: CASSELDLGTEAFF; DNA: TGTGCCAGCAGTGAACTGGACTTGGGCACTGAAGCTTTCTTT
length: 15; V: TRBV7-9; D: TRBD1; size: NA; J: TRBJ1-3; CDR3: CASSPQTGSGNTIYF; DNA: TGTGCCAGCAGCCCGCAGACAGGGTCTGGAAACACCATATATTTT
length: 14; V: TRBV5-5; D: NA; size: few; J: TRBJ2-4; CDR3: CASSLRLAKNIQYF; DNA: TGTGCCAGCAGCTTGCGGCTAGCCAAAAACATTCAGTACTTC
length: 17; V: TRBV28; D: NA; size: many; J: TRBJ2-2; CDR3: CASSFSLGADDTGELFF; DNA: TGTGCCAGCAGTTTCTCTTTGGGGGCCGATGACACCGGGGAGCTGTTTTTT
length: 14; V: TRBV19; D: NA; size: once; J: TRBJ2-1; CDR3: CASSRDPTYNEQFF; DNA: TGTGCCAGTAGTAGGGACCCCACCTACAATGAGCAGTTCTTC
length: 14; V: TRBV20-1; D: NA; size: NA; J: TRBJ1-5; CDR3: CSARDFTSNQPQHF; DNA: TGCAGTGCTAGAGATTTCACTAGCAATCAGCCCCAGCATTTT
length: 12; V: TRBV12-3/TRBV12-4; D: NA; size: NA; J: TRBJ2-3; CDR3: CASSPGVDTQYF; DNA: TGTGCCAGCAGCCCCGGGGTAGATACGCAGTATTTT
length: 15; V: TRBV12-3/TRBV12-4; D: TRBD2; size: many; J: TRBJ2-1; CDR3: CASTPLAGGYNEQFF; DNA: TGTGCCAGCACCCCCCTCGCGGGGGGGTACAATGAGCAGTTCTTC
length: 16; V: TRBV28; D: NA; size: many; J: TRBJ1-5; CDR3: CASSGGGRSSNQPQHF; DNA: TGTGCCAGCAGTGGGGGGGGAAGGTCTAGCAATCAGCCCCAGCATTTT
length: 13; V: TRBV9; D: NA; size: NA; J: TRBJ1-1; CDR3: CASSVAVNTEAFF; DNA: TGTGCCAGCAGCGTAGCAGTGAACACTGAAGCTTTCTTT
length: 9; V: TRBV20-1; D: NA; size: medium-sized; J: TRBJ1-1; CDR3: CSARKEAFF; DNA: TGCAGTGCTCGGAAGGAAGCTTTCTTT